The 26 T cell receptor beta chains given below trace back to one sample, sequenced in a study of T cells after posttransplantation cyclophosphamide. A marrow graft followed busulfan-fludarabine conditioning, with cyclophosphamide on days +3 and +4. The table came from immunoSEQ multiplex PCR; TCRdb's copy has only in-frame clones and leaves some out. The data show 9,900 or so clones, just under 85% seen once. Sequences were derived from PBMCs, sampled about 62 months after allogeneic stem cell transplant with posttransplant cyclophosphamide. The receptor source for this set is a female patient in her forties or fifties who received an allogeneic stem cell transplant from a related donor, was CMV-positive, and had no GVHD. Some T cells may originate from the graft donor.

V and J are TRBV11-2 and TRBJ2-7; 9 bases are shared with TRBD1. Germline lookup yields CDR1 SGHAT and CDR2 FQNNGV. The length of the CDR3 is 11 residues. V was clipped by 8 bases and J by 7 bases; unmatched bases: 3. Here the CDR3 reads CASGTGQEQYF. The CDR3 DNA reads TGTGCCAGCGGGACAGGGCAGGAGCAGTACTTC. Together with reference TRBV11-2 and TRBJ2-7, the CDR3 gives the full variable domain: EAGVAQSPRYKIIEKRQSVAFWCNPISGHATLYWYQQILGQGPKLLIQFQNNGVVDDSQLPKDRFSAERLKGVDSTLKIQPAKLEDSAVYLCASGTGQEQYFGPGTRLTVT.

This clone has a handful of counts. J is TRBJ1-2 and V is TRBV6-1; no reliable D call. The V gene's germline CDR1 is MNHNS and CDR2 SASEGT. There are 14 residues in the CDR3. Trimming shortened V by 7 bases and J by 4 bases, and 16 bases separated the two germline ends. The CDR3 protein is CASNLRRDTYGYTF. In DNA, the CDR3 is TGTGCCAGCAATCTCAGGAGGGATACCTATGGCTACACCTTC.

This sequence joins TRBV10-3 and TRBJ2-1, with TRBD2 identical over 13 bases. CDR1 and CDR2 (germline): ENHRY, SYGVKD. The CDR3 contains 16 residues. V dropped 10 bases and J dropped 8; count of bases not matched to a gene: 14. CDR3 protein: CATRGARTSGSHEQFF. The CDR3 bases are TGTGCCACCCGGGGGGCCCGGACTAGCGGGAGTCATGAGCAGTTCTTC.

The V gene is TRBV4-1, the J gene TRBJ1-1, with TRBD1 as a possible D gene (5 bases). The CDR3 runs 16 residues. Germline CDR1 MGHRA, CDR2 YSYEKL. The ends were cut back, 4 bases at V and 4 bases at J, with 19 bases in the middle. The CDR3 DNA sequence: TGCGCCAGCAGCCGCGTGGGGCTGACAGCCTTCACTGAAGCTTTCTTT. Its translation: CASSRVGLTAFTEAFF.

The chain uses TRBV5-8 and TRBJ1-1, with D perhaps matching TRBD1 (5 bases). The CDR3 extends over 14 amino acids. Trimming took 2 bases from V and 4 from J, leaving 12 bases between them. The germline V gene encodes CDR1 SGHTS and CDR2 YDEGEE. The CDR3 here is CASSLRGLGTEAFF. For the CDR3, the DNA is TGTGCCAGCAGCTTACGGGGGTTGGGCACTGAAGCTTTCTTT. The full variable domain, rest sourced from reference TRBV5-8 and TRBJ1-1, is EAGVTQSPTHLIKTRGQQATLRCSPISGHTSVYWYQQALGLGLQFLLWYDEGEERNRGNFPPRFSGRQFPNYSSELNVNALELEDSALYLCASSLRGLGTEAFFGQGTRLTVV.

The genes are TRBV27 and TRBJ2-6, with D tentatively TRBD1 (6 bases). The CDR3 runs to 14 residues. With 7 bases removed from V and 1 base from J, the gap between germline ends came to 8 bases. Germline CDR1 and CDR2: MNHEY and SMNVEV (reference sequence). Here the CDR3 DNA reads TGTGCCAGCAAGACAGGATCTGGGGCCAACGTCCTGACTTTC. Its protein is CASKTGSGANVLTF.

This chain joins TRBV28 and TRBJ2-5; 9 positions agree with TRBD1. The CDR3 runs 16 residues. The ends lost 5 bases at V and 3 bases at J; junction bases unmatched: 10. Germline V CDR1 and CDR2: MDHEN, SYDVKM. The CDR3 nucleotides read TGTGCCAGCAGTAAACTCGACAGGGGGGGTAAAGAGACCCAGTACTTC. Residues: CASSKLDRGGKETQYF.

CDR3 coding DNA: TGTGCCAGCAGAACCCTAGGGACTAGCGGGAGGGTAGAGCAGTACTTC. This translates into CASRTLGTSGRVEQYF. The chain has TRBV28 and TRBJ2-7; 16 bases fit TRBD2. The junction had 9 bases not matched to a gene; V was cut back by 6 bases and J by 7 bases. Per the germline V gene, CDR1 is MDHEN and CDR2 is SYDVKM. CDR3 length: 16 amino acids.

The chain is built from TRBV5-1 and TRBJ2-3; D gene uncertain. The CDR3 runs to 17 residues. The germline V gene has CDR1 SGHRS and CDR2 YFSETQ. Trimming pared 7 bases from V and 0 bases from J, leaving 21 bases between. The CDR3 protein is CASALMAVNPSTDTQYF. In DNA form, the CDR3 reads TGCGCCAGCGCCCTTATGGCGGTGAACCCTAGCACAGATACGCAGTATTTT. Variable domain in full (rest from reference TRBV5-1 and TRBJ2-3): KAGVTQTPRYLIKTRGQQVTLSCSPISGHRSVSWYQQTPGQGLQFLFEYFSETQRNKGNFPGRFSGRQFSNSRSEMNVSTLELGDSALYLCASALMAVNPSTDTQYFGPGTRLTVL.

The rearrangement links TRBV7-2 to TRBJ2-1; the match to TRBD1 covers 10 bases. CDR1 SGHTA and CDR2 FQGNSA come from the germline V gene. CDR3 length: 15 residues. V lost 1 base to trimming and J lost 6 bases; unmatched junction nucleotides: 3. In DNA, the CDR3 is TGTGCCAGCAGCTTAGAGGGACAGGGGTTCAATGAGCAGTTCTTC. Residues: CASSLEGQGFNEQFF.

V and J are TRBV5-5 and TRBJ1-4; TRBD1 matches 10 bases. Germline V CDR1 and CDR2: SGHKS, YYEKEE (reference sequence). The junction had 8 bases not matched to a gene; V was cut back by 4 bases and J by 8 bases. The CDR3 sequence is 15 residues long. In DNA, the CDR3 is TGTGCCAGCAGCGCCCAGACAGGGGGCGAAGAAAAACTGTTTTTT. Protein product: CASSAQTGGEEKLFF.

V gene TRBV7-8 combines with J gene TRBJ1-2, with TRBD1 identical over 8 bases. This CDR3 spans 14 amino acids. The junction had 10 bases not matched to a gene; V was cut back by 5 bases and J by 8 bases. Per the germline V gene, CDR1 is SGHVS and CDR2 is FQNEAQ. The DNA of the CDR3 is TGTGCCAGCAGCCGAGGACAGGGTACGAGCGGCTACACCTTC. Translated: CASSRGQGTSGYTF.

This chain connects TRBV2 to TRBJ1-1; 7 positions agree with TRBD1. After removal of 11 bases from V and 3 bases from J, the junction contained 3 bases not matched to a gene. From germline, CDR1 is SNHLY and CDR2 FYNNEI. The length of the CDR3 is 11 residues. This CDR3 is CAGDRDTEAFF. For the CDR3, the DNA is TGTGCCGGAGACAGGGACACTGAAGCTTTCTTT.

The CDR3 protein is CASRQGRRTEAFF. The CDR3 nucleotides read TGTGCCAGCAGACAGGGAAGAAGGACTGAAGCTTTCTTT. This rearrangement joins TRBV27 to TRBJ1-1, with D possibly being TRBD1 (6 bases). V dropped 6 bases and J dropped 5 bases, with 13 bases sitting between them. The CDR3 is 13 amino acids. The germline CDR1 and CDR2 sequences are MNHEY and SMNVEV (reference sequence).

The chain is built from TRBV15 and TRBJ2-7; 8 nucleotides agree with TRBD2. Trimming took 5 bases from V and 5 from J; bases not matched to a gene: 14. Per germline, CDR1 LNHNV and CDR2 YYDKDF (reference sequence). The CDR3 is 16 amino acids. The CDR3 loop reads CATSPVPASGSHEQYF. The CDR3 DNA is TGTGCCACCAGCCCCGTCCCGGCCAGCGGGAGCCACGAGCAGTACTTC. Full variable domain (outside the CDR3, taken from reference TRBV15 and TRBJ2-7): DAMVIQNPRYQVTQFGKPVTLSCSQTLNHNVMYWYQQKSSQAPKLLFHYYDKDFNNEADTPDNFQSRRPNTSFCFLDIRSPGLGDTAMYLCATSPVPASGSHEQYFGPGTRLTVT.

V usage is TRBV11-2 and J usage is TRBJ2-3; D remains ambiguous. Deletions cut 1 base from V and 5 bases from J, with 4 bases between. The CDR3 sequence is 12 residues long. CDR1 and CDR2 from the germline V gene are SGHAT and FQNNGV. CDR3 protein: CASSLAVDTQYF. CDR3 nucleotides: TGTGCCAGCAGCTTAGCCGTAGATACGCAGTATTTT.

The chain employs TRBV4-1 and TRBJ2-4; D perhaps matches TRBD2 (5 bases). The CDR3 has 14 amino acids. Trimming stripped 1 base from V and 5 bases from J, with 9 bases between. Germline V lookup: CDR1 MGHRA, CDR2 YSYEKL. DNA of the CDR3: TGCGCCAGCAGCCAAGCTAGCTCCCAAAACATTCAGTACTTC. Translating it yields CASSQASSQNIQYF.

The chain couples TRBV7-6 to TRBJ1-4; D may be TRBD1 (5 bases). CDR3 length equals 16 residues. Trimming pared 3 bases from V and 0 bases from J, leaving 11 bases between. CDR1 and CDR2 from the germline V gene are SGHVS and FNYEAQ. The CDR3 bases are TGTGCCAGCAGCTTGGCGGGGCCCGCAACTAATGAAAAACTGTTTTTT. Amino acid sequence: CASSLAGPATNEKLFF.

The chain employs TRBV28 and TRBJ2-1; D might be TRBD1 (5 bases). This CDR3 spans 13 amino acids. Trimming left V 3 bases short and J 5 bases short, with 8 bases between. Germline-derived CDR1 and CDR2 are MDHEN and SYDVKM. CDR3 loop: CASSFRQHNEQFF. CDR3 nucleotide sequence: TGTGCCAGCAGTTTCCGACAGCACAATGAGCAGTTCTTC.

This clone is labeled medium-sized. The CDR3, as DNA: TGTGCCAGCAGCTTCGAGGGTAGGACTGAAGCTTTCTTT. Protein product: CASSFEGRTEAFF. The V call is TRBV13, the J call TRBJ1-1, with D unresolved. Between the trimmed V and J ends, which lost 3 bases and 5 bases, there was a span of 10 bases. Germline CDR1 and CDR2: PRHDT and FYEKMQ (reference sequence). The CDR3 has 13 amino acids.

The rearrangement joins TRBV7-9 to TRBJ1-1; D call uncertain. V was shortened by 5 bases and J by 1 base, with 5 bases between the two germline ends. The CDR3 is 12 amino acids. Germline V gene lookup returns CDR1 SEHNR and CDR2 FQNEAQ (reference sequence). The CDR3 bases are TGTGCCAGCAGCCGAGGGAACACTGAAGCTTTCTTT. Translating gives CASSRGNTEAFF.

In DNA form, the CDR3 reads TGTGCCAGCAGTGAAGCGGGCCTTAGGTACGGCTACACCTTC. Residues: CASSEAGLRYGYTF. The chain uses TRBV2 and TRBJ1-2; no clear D. V was clipped by 0 bases and J by 8 bases, with 13 bases between them. The CDR3 extends over 14 amino acids. The germline CDR1 and CDR2 sequences are SNHLY and FYNNEI.

The chain combines TRBV27 with TRBJ1-1; D gene uncertain. The CDR3 runs 15 residues. Trimming cost V 8 bases and J 12 bases, with 28 bases left between them. Germline CDR1 is MNHEY and CDR2 is SMNVEV (reference sequence). This CDR3 is CASAYSGLPQFETFF. CDR3 coding DNA: TGTGCCAGCGCATACAGTGGCCTCCCTCAGTTCGAGACTTTCTTT.

Remarks on this clone: Other nucleotide sequences in the sample specify the same CDR3. V is TRBV19 and J is TRBJ2-2; D ambiguous. The CDR3 length is 14 residues. V dropped 3 bases and J dropped 1 base, with 6 bases sitting between them. Germline values: CDR1 LNHDA, CDR2 SQIVND (reference sequence). The CDR3 region has the DNA TGTGCCAGTAGTATCTCGAGGAACACCGGGGAGCTGTTTTTT. The encoded protein is CASSISRNTGELFF.

The gene calls are TRBV7-6 and TRBJ2-7, with D maybe TRBD2 (5 bases). CDR3 length equals 14 residues. Trimming pared 5 bases from V and 3 bases from J, leaving 14 bases between. Germline V gene sequence: CDR1 SGHVS, CDR2 FNYEAQ. The CDR3 loop reads CASSQRAGDYEQYF. CDR3 bases: TGTGCCAGCAGCCAAAGGGCGGGTGACTACGAGCAGTACTTC.

This chain links TRBV18 with TRBJ1-5; TRBD1 matches at 11 bases. Per the germline V gene, CDR1 is KGHSH and CDR2 is LQKENI. V shed 5 bases and J 0 bases; nucleotides not matched to a gene: 12. This CDR3 has 19 amino acids. Here the CDR3 DNA reads TGTGCCAGCTCATACCTCGGACAGGGGGCGGGAAATAGCAATCAGCCCCAGCATTTT. Residues: CASSYLGQGAGNSNQPQHF.